This T cell receptor (beta chain) was identified during a study of T cells expressing NK-cell markers. Across the whole study: It was sorted CD3+CD56-NKG2C+, CD3+CD56+NKG2C- and CD3+CD56+NKG2C+ T cells that provided the TCR beta repertoires.

Findings of the study overall: Whether expanded NKG2C+ T cell clones were HCMV-specific remained unclear. Several of the donors carried dominant NKG2C+ clonotypes that took up about 1.0-7.0% of their CD8+ T cells. Topping the CD3+CD56-NKG2C+ fraction as well were these clonotypes, in a handful of donors.

The CDR3 loop spans 14 amino acids. In the case of this clonotype: Its specificity is not known.

Using the 5' RACE reads, TCRdb records one entry per CDR3 protein without DNA. The sample shows some 460,000 distinct CDR3 sequences, and around 1.4% sits with its ten largest clones. The chain has TRBV12-3 or TRBV12-4 and TRBJ2-2. This TCR came from a woman aged 45-59 years in good health. The source material was blood T cells: a sorted CD56 or NKG2C T cell subset, CD4+ or CD8+ T cells, or bulk PBMC T cells (not recorded which). The CDR3: CASSRTVGTGELFF.